This T cell receptor beta chain is from a study of T cells in women clearing cervical HPV infection. Study-wide context: HLA type stays a possible confounder, typing being limited.

General study results and limits: TRBV6-7 abundance was lower in cases than controls (around 0.1% versus 0.15%). Repertoire richness, not evenness, was significantly elevated in CIN3+ cases versus controls. Effector/memory and HPV-specific T cells were not isolated, and association timing is unknown.

Germline lookup yields CDR1 SQVTM and CDR2 ANQGSEA. The CDR3 loop spans 15 amino acids. With V trimmed by 1 base and J by 3 bases, 6 bases remained unmatched. Clones were sequenced by immunoSEQ multiplex PCR, and TCRdb holds only the in-frame ones, with some missing. The sample's table shows 30,000 to 35,000 clones. Concerning this clone: Antigen unknown. The observed sequence ends 3 residues before the CDR3 terminus, with the missing tail filled in from the germline J gene.

Sequenced material: blood buffy coat. This TCR was recovered from a woman aged 18 to 75 with a cervical HPV16 infection that either progressed to CIN3+ or cleared (not recorded which). The chain employs TRBV29-1 and TRBJ2-1; 7 bases agree with TRBD2. This CDR3 is CSVEGIGTNYNEQFF. The sequenced part of the CDR3 DNA is TGCAGCGTTGAAGGGATCGGGACTAACTACAATGAG.